Below, 24 T cell receptor beta chains from the same sample are listed, as sequenced in a study of beta chain features in type 1 diabetes. Every isolated RNA sample was fully reverse transcribed, so sequencing captured expressed TCRB transcripts. Sequencing used immunoSEQ multiplex PCR; TCRdb keeps in-frame clones, though not all of them. The table includes about 900,000 clones, 17% detected once. The sample was naive CD4+ T cells from blood. All receptors derive from a woman younger than 30 in good health.

This clone occurred a few times. The chain has TRBV11-1 and TRBJ1-1, with D maybe TRBD1 (5 bases). The CDR3 has 14 residues. Germline V gives CDR1 SGHAT, CDR2 FQDESV (reference sequence). Trimming pared 1 base from V and 3 bases from J, leaving 9 bases between. The CDR3 here is CASSLGGYYTEAFF. In nucleotides, the CDR3 is TGTGCCAGCAGCTTAGGGGGGTACTACACTGAAGCTTTCTTT.

The chain is built from TRBV6-6 and TRBJ2-3; no clear D gene. The CDR3 length is 14 residues. Trimming pared 5 bases from V and 1 base from J, leaving 10 bases between. Per germline, CDR1 MNHNY and CDR2 SVGAGI (reference sequence). The CDR3 DNA sequence: TGTGCCAGCAGTCGACAAGTACGCACAGATACGCAGTATTTT. It specifies CASSRQVRTDTQYF.

A few counts support this clone. The same CDR3 arises from other DNA sequences in this sample as well. The DNA of the CDR3 is TGTGCCAGCAGTTTTCAGCGGTCCTACGAGCAGTACTTC. This gives the protein CASSFQRSYEQYF. The chain has TRBV27 and TRBJ2-7; D might be TRBD2 (5 bases). The CDR3 covers 13 residues. Per germline, CDR1 MNHEY and CDR2 SMNVEV (reference sequence). The V and J ends lost 3 bases and 1 base respectively, with 7 bases between them.

The table lists this clone with a few counts. The same CDR3 can be traced to other DNA sequences in this sample. The gene calls are TRBV28 and TRBJ1-2; D remains unclear. The germline gives CDR1 MDHEN, CDR2 SYDVKM. This CDR3 has 11 residues. Between the trimmed V and J ends, which lost 7 bases and 3 bases, there was a span of 6 bases. The CDR3 DNA follows: TGTGCCAGCACCGGCTACTATGGCTACACCTTC. It yields the protein CASTGYYGYTF.

The chain couples TRBV28 to TRBJ1-3, with D possibly being TRBD1 (5 bases). CDR1 is MDHEN and CDR2 is SYDVKM in the germline V gene. V was trimmed by 7 bases and J by 0 bases, leaving 13 bases between them. CDR3 size: 15 residues. CDR3 nucleotide sequence: TGTGCCAGCACTACAGGTTCTCGCTCTGGAAACACCATATATTTT. Protein sequence: CASTTGSRSGNTIYF.

This clone came up a few times. V is TRBV18 and J is TRBJ1-1; 9 nucleotides align to TRBD1. Germline values: CDR1 KGHSH, CDR2 LQKENI. V lost 3 bases to trimming and J lost 7 bases; unmatched junction nucleotides: 6. The CDR3 length is 14 residues. CDR3 amino acids: CASSPGQGILEAFF. The DNA of the CDR3 is TGTGCCAGCTCACCCGGACAGGGGATCCTTGAAGCTTTCTTT.

The V and J genes are TRBV7-2 and TRBJ2-6; D call uncertain. This CDR3 is built from 18 residues. The germline V gene has CDR1 SGHTA and CDR2 FQGNSA. Trimming stripped 1 base from V and 0 bases from J, with 13 bases between. CDR3 protein: CASSLVLVRSSGANVLTF. In nucleotides, the CDR3 is TGTGCCAGCAGCTTAGTCCTCGTACGGAGCTCTGGGGCCAACGTCCTGACTTTC.

The V gene is TRBV28, the J gene TRBJ2-7, with 7 nucleotides matching TRBD2. J lost 3 bases, V lost 4 bases, and 12 bases had no gene match. The CDR3 covers 16 residues. Germline V CDR1 and CDR2: MDHEN, SYDVKM. CDR3 sequence reads: CASSSEHSGRRYEQYF. The CDR3 bases are TGTGCCAGCAGTTCGGAGCATAGCGGGCGCCGCTACGAGCAGTACTTC.

This clone turned up a few times. V gene TRBV27 combines with J gene TRBJ1-2; TRBD1 is a possible D gene (6 bases). Trimming removed 5 bases at V and 4 bases at J, with 17 bases between. Germline V gene sequence: CDR1 MNHEY, CDR2 SMNVEV (reference sequence). This CDR3 has 15 amino acids. CDR3 sequence reads: CASSIGQPGGYGYTF. Written as DNA, the CDR3 is TGTGCCAGCAGTATCGGACAGCCCGGCGGCTATGGCTACACCTTC.

Only a few counts were recorded for this clone. The gene calls are TRBV5-4 and TRBJ2-2; 8 positions agree with TRBD2. Trimming removed 0 bases from V and 4 bases from J; junction bases left unmatched: 8. Germline lookup yields CDR1 SGHNT and CDR2 YYREEE (reference sequence). This CDR3 has 17 residues. The CDR3 here is CASSLDGGRIGTGELFF. The DNA for the CDR3 is TGTGCCAGCAGCTTGGATGGCGGGAGGATAGGCACCGGGGAGCTGTTTTTT.

The V call is TRBV5-1, the J call TRBJ2-2, with no clear D. Trimming shortened V by 0 bases and J by 4 bases, and 7 bases separated the two germline ends. There are 14 residues in the CDR3. Looked up from germline, CDR1 is SGHRS and CDR2 is YFSETQ. The CDR3 reads CASSLAPVTGELFF. In nucleotides, the CDR3 is TGCGCCAGCAGCTTGGCGCCTGTCACCGGGGAGCTGTTTTTT.

V gene TRBV2 combines with J gene TRBJ2-5; D is undetermined. The germline V and J ends were trimmed by 3 bases and 5 bases, with 10 bases remaining between them. This CDR3 comprises 13 residues. In germline, CDR1 is SNHLY, CDR2 FYNNEI. CDR3 protein: CASSDVIQETQYF. The CDR3 coding sequence is TGTGCCAGCAGTGATGTGATCCAGGAGACCCAGTACTTC.

J is TRBJ1-2 and V is TRBV6-5, with TRBD1 matching 10 bases. V gave up 6 bases and J gave up 6 bases; unmatched junction bases: 10. Germline V gene sequence: CDR1 MNHEY, CDR2 SVGAGI. CDR3 length: 15 residues. DNA of the CDR3: TGTGCCAGCAGGCACCCGGGGACAGGGGTAGATGGCTACACCTTC. Amino acid sequence: CASRHPGTGVDGYTF.

There are a few counts of this clone. The genes are TRBV5-6 and TRBJ1-5, with D hard to call. Trimming cost V 0 bases and J 3 bases, with 10 bases left between them. This CDR3 spans 15 amino acids. Germline V gene sequence: CDR1 SGHDT, CDR2 YYEEEE. The CDR3 sequence is CASSLGVGLNQPQHF. CDR3 coding DNA: TGTGCCAGCAGCTTGGGGGTAGGCCTCAATCAGCCCCAGCATTTT.

This clone came up a few times. This rearrangement joins TRBV28 to TRBJ1-2; D call uncertain. Deletions cut 8 bases from V and 4 bases from J, with 20 bases between. The CDR3 totals 15 residues. The germline gives CDR1 MDHEN, CDR2 SYDVKM. CDR3 protein: CASSRGGILPYGYTF. The CDR3 DNA reads as TGTGCCAGCTCTCGGGGAGGGATTCTACCCTATGGCTACACCTTC.

This clone turned up a few times. The V call is TRBV7-2, the J call TRBJ2-3, with D perhaps TRBD1 (6 bases). This CDR3 is built from 14 residues. V gave up 1 base and J gave up 11 bases, with 16 bases separating them. CDR1 and CDR2 from the germline V gene are SGHTA and FQGNSA. The CDR3 protein is CASSLGHYPGQQYF. The CDR3 nucleotides are TGTGCCAGCAGCTTAGGCCACTACCCGGGACAGCAGTATTTT.

Here the CDR3 DNA reads TGTGCCAGCAGCTTAGATTCTACCAGGGGCTATGGCTACACCTTC. Its translation is CASSLDSTRGYGYTF. The V and J genes are TRBV7-2 and TRBJ1-2; a weak D match, TRBD1 (6 bases). V was trimmed by 1 base and J by 4 bases, leaving 13 bases between them. The CDR3 extends over 15 amino acids. Germline CDR1 is SGHTA and CDR2 is FQGNSA.

This clone was counted a few times. The chain couples TRBV28 to TRBJ2-6; 8 bases align to TRBD1. J was trimmed by 0 bases and V by 5 bases; bases with no gene match: 12. This CDR3 region has 19 residues. In germline, CDR1 is MDHEN, CDR2 SYDVKM. CDR3 in amino acids: CASSIGGTGILSGANVLTF. The CDR3 DNA is TGTGCCAGCAGTATCGGAGGGACAGGAATCCTCTCTGGGGCCAACGTCCTGACTTTC.

The V and J genes are TRBV6-5 and TRBJ1-2, with D possibly being TRBD1 (6 bases). Per germline, CDR1 MNHEY and CDR2 SVGAGI. Trimming removed 5 bases at V and 9 bases at J, with 19 bases between. This CDR3 is 14 amino acids long. CDR3 DNA: TGTGCCAGCAGTCTCACACGGGACACCCAGCGCTACACCTTC. Amino acid sequence: CASSLTRDTQRYTF.

This clone has a handful of counts. V gene TRBV18 combines with J gene TRBJ2-7; 8 nucleotides line up with TRBD2. The CDR3 runs to 15 residues. The ends lost 2 bases at V and 4 bases at J; junction bases unmatched: 7. Germline V CDR1 and CDR2: KGHSH, LQKENI. In DNA form, the CDR3 reads TGTGCCAGCTCACCAGGGACTAGTGTTGCTTACGAGCAGTACTTC. Residues: CASSPGTSVAYEQYF.

The chain joins TRBV27 to TRBJ2-1; D gene ambiguous. V was trimmed by 8 bases and J by 0 bases, leaving 23 bases between them. CDR3 length: 18 residues. The germline V gene encodes CDR1 MNHEY and CDR2 SMNVEV (reference sequence). CDR3 amino acids: CASPPGPAVGSSYNEQFF. The CDR3 DNA sequence: TGTGCCAGCCCACCCGGACCAGCCGTGGGAAGCTCCTACAATGAGCAGTTCTTC.

There are a few counts of this clone. The rearrangement uses TRBV7-9 and TRBJ2-3; 9 nucleotides line up with TRBD1. The CDR3 runs to 15 residues. Germline V gene sequence: CDR1 SEHNR, CDR2 FQNEAQ (reference sequence). With 1 base clipped from V and 3 bases from J, the junction kept 2 bases outside the gene matches. CDR3 in DNA: TGTGCCAGCAGCTTAGTAGGACAGGGGACAGATACGCAGTATTTT. This sequence encodes CASSLVGQGTDTQYF. Combining the CDR3 with reference TRBV7-9 and TRBJ2-3 gives the whole variable domain DTGVSQNPRHKITKRGQNVTFRCDPISEHNRLYWYRQTLGQGPEFLTYFQNEAQLEKSRLLSDRFSAERPKGSFSTLEIQRTEQGDSAMYLCASSLVGQGTDTQYFGPGTRLTVL.

The chain carries TRBV7-2 and TRBJ2-1; 9 bases agree with TRBD2. V gave up 1 base and J gave up 10 bases; unmatched junction bases: 8. Germline-derived CDR1 and CDR2 are SGHTA and FQGNSA. The CDR3 has 15 residues. CDR3 sequence (DNA): TGTGCCAGCAGCTTAGGTTCTAGCGGGACACGGGAGCAGTTCTTC. Translated: CASSLGSSGTREQFF.

The chain employs TRBV4-2 and TRBJ2-3; perhaps TRBD2 as D (5 bases). Germline V CDR1 and CDR2: LGHNA, YNFKEQ. V shed 0 bases and J shed 8 bases, with 12 bases lying between them. This CDR3 contains 14 residues. This CDR3 is CASSQDEGEGTQYF. The CDR3 DNA is TGTGCCAGCAGCCAAGATGAGGGAGAGGGTACGCAGTATTTT.